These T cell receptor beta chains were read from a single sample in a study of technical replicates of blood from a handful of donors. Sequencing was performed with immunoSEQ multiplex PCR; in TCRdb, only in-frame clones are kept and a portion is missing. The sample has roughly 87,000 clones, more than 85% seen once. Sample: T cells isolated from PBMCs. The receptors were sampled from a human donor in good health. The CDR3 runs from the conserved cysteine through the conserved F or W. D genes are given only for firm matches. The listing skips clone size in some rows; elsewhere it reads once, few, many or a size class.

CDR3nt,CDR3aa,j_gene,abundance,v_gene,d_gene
TGTGCCTGGGGTTCCGACAGGACCTACTCTGGAAACACCATATATTTT,CAWGSDRTYSGNTIYF,TRBJ1-3,NA,TRBV30,NA
TGCAGCGTCGGTCCAGGGGGGAACACTGAAGCTTTCTTT,CSVGPGGNTEAFF,TRBJ1-1,NA,TRBV29-1,TRBD1
TGTGCCAGCAGAGGTATAAACAGTTTTAACACTGAAGCTTTCTTT,CASRGINSFNTEAFF,TRBJ1-1,NA,TRBV2,NA
TGTGCCAGCAGGGAGGGACTAGCGGATTTCAATGAGCAGTTCTTC,CASREGLADFNEQFF,TRBJ2-1,NA,TRBV6-5,TRBD2
TGCGCCAGCAGCTTGGACTCGGGGGTGCGGACCGGGGAGCTGTTTTTT,CASSLDSGVRTGELFF,TRBJ2-2,NA,TRBV5-1,NA
TGTGCCAGCAGCCGACTATCTAGCACAGATACGCAGTATTTT,CASSRLSSTDTQYF,TRBJ2-3,NA,TRBV6-5,NA
TGTGCCAGCAGCTCCGGGACAGGGGGCTTTGAGCAGTACTTC,CASSSGTGGFEQYF,TRBJ2-7,NA,TRBV14,TRBD1
TGTGCCAGCAGGCGGGAGGACTCCTACGAGCAGTACTTC,CASRREDSYEQYF,TRBJ2-7,once,TRBV7-9,TRBD2
TGTGCCAGCACCCAGGGGTCCCAACTCAATGGCTACACCTTC,CASTQGSQLNGYTF,TRBJ1-2,NA,TRBV28,NA
TGTGCCAGCAGCCTGGGGGGTTTTGGCACAGATACGCAGTATTTT,CASSLGGFGTDTQYF,TRBJ2-3,NA,TRBV9,NA
TGTGCCAGCAGCTTAACAGGGATTGGAAACACCATATATTTT,CASSLTGIGNTIYF,TRBJ1-3,once,TRBV5-6,NA
TGTGCCAGCAGCACGCAGGGTAACACCGGGGAGCTGTTTTTT,CASSTQGNTGELFF,TRBJ2-2,NA,TRBV7-2,NA
TGTGCCTATTCCCGGGACAGTCGGGACACTGAAGCTTTCTTT,CAYSRDSRDTEAFF,TRBJ1-1,few,TRBV30,TRBD1
TGTGCCAGCAGCTTAACGGCCTACAGCTACGAGCAGTACTTC,CASSLTAYSYEQYF,TRBJ2-7,NA,TRBV7-9,NA
TGTGCCAGCAGCAAGGAGGACAGGGGAGTAAATGAGCAGTTCTTC,CASSKEDRGVNEQFF,TRBJ2-1,NA,TRBV21-1,NA
TGTGCCAGTAGTGCCCTTCTGAGCTCCTACGAGCAGTACTTC,CASSALLSSYEQYF,TRBJ2-7,once,TRBV19,NA
TGTGCCAGCAGCACCCTCTTGACAGGGGTAGGAAACACCATATATTTT,CASSTLLTGVGNTIYF,TRBJ1-3,NA,TRBV5-4,TRBD1
TGTGCCAGCAGTCTAACCCGACAGGGGGCAGGAGAGACCCAGTACTTC,CASSLTRQGAGETQYF,TRBJ2-5,NA,TRBV27,TRBD1
TGCGCCAGCAGCCAAGCACGGGACAAAGATACGCAGTATTTT,CASSQARDKDTQYF,TRBJ2-3,once,TRBV4-1,NA
TGTGCCAGCTGGGGGACTAATGCCTACGAGCAGTACTTC,CASWGTNAYEQYF,TRBJ2-7,NA,TRBV6-5,TRBD2
TGCGCCAGCAGCCAAGTGGGACAGGGTAGAAAACTGTTTTTT,CASSQVGQGRKLFF,TRBJ1-4,once,TRBV4-1,TRBD1
TGTGCCAGCAGTTTACTGGGACTCAATGAAAAACTGTTTTTT,CASSLLGLNEKLFF,TRBJ1-4,NA,TRBV6-5,NA
TGTGCCAGCAGGGGGAGCGGGGTTAGCACAGATACGCAGTATTTT,CASRGSGVSTDTQYF,TRBJ2-3,NA,TRBV13,TRBD2
TGTGCCAGCAGCGCAACAGGCTCCTACGAGCAGTACTTC,CASSATGSYEQYF,TRBJ2-7,NA,TRBV9,NA
TGTGCCAGCAGTGAAGACTCGGGGTCGGTCGGGGAGCTGTTTTTT,CASSEDSGSVGELFF,TRBJ2-2,NA,TRBV2,NA
TGTGCCATCAGTGAACCAGGGGTGGGAAATCAGCCCCAGCATTTT,CAISEPGVGNQPQHF,TRBJ1-5,NA,TRBV10-3,NA
TGTGCCAGCAGTTCAGTCGTAGGGACACCTAACACTGAAGCTTTCTTT,CASSSVVGTPNTEAFF,TRBJ1-1,few,TRBV6-5,NA
TGTGCCAGCAGGGAGGATGGGTTCACAGATACGCAGTATTTT,CASREDGFTDTQYF,TRBJ2-3,NA,TRBV6-4,NA
TGTGCCAGCAGAGGGAGGGATGAAAAACTGTTTTTT,CASRGRDEKLFF,TRBJ1-4,NA,TRBV27,NA
TGTGCCAGCAGCTTTCTACGATCGAACTCTGGAAACACCATATATTTT,CASSFLRSNSGNTIYF,TRBJ1-3,NA,TRBV11-2,NA
TGTGCCAGCAGTTACTCGTATAAAACGGACAGAAACATTCAGTACTTC,CASSYSYKTDRNIQYF,TRBJ2-4,NA,TRBV6-5,NA
TGTGCCAGCAGTTCGCCGGACAGGGGGCCTAATGAAAAACTGTTTTTT,CASSSPDRGPNEKLFF,TRBJ1-4,NA,TRBV28,TRBD1
TGCAGCGTTTTCTCCCAAGCGGGAGGTCAAGCCGGGGAGCTGTTTTTT,CSVFSQAGGQAGELFF,TRBJ2-2,NA,TRBV29-1,TRBD2